A selection of T cell receptor beta chains follows, all from one sample in a study of shared clonotypes between healthy human individuals. TCRdb's table, derived via immunoSEQ multiplex PCR, lists solely in-frame clones and lacks some. Found here are roughly 1,000,000 clones, around 78% of them singletons; the top ten hold approximately 0.52%. The material sequenced was memory CD4+ T cells from PBMCs. All receptors come from a man younger than 35 in good health. Some clones in this sample may be carry-over from other donors' samples. Each CDR3 is given with its conserved first and last residue. The D gene is left open where the match is weak. Some rows mark clone size as missing; the rest say once, few, many or name a class of expanded clone.

>few|TRBV10-3|TRBJ2-1|TRBD2
TGTGCCATCAGTGGGACTAGCGGGGGGAATGAGCAGTTCTTC
CAISGTSGGNEQFF
>-|TRBV7-3|TRBJ2-1|TRBD2
TGTGCCAGCAGTTCTAGCGGGAGCAGTGAAGTGGGGCAGTTCTTC
CASSSSGSSEVGQFF
>-|TRBV18|TRBJ1-1|-
TGTGCCAGCTCCATGATGATCAAAGGATCTAAGAACACTGAAGCTTTCTTT
CASSMMIKGSKNTEAFF
>-|TRBV19|TRBJ1-1|-
TGTGCCAGTAGTATATCTCACAGGACGGTGAACACTGAAGCTTTCTTT
CASSISHRTVNTEAFF
>-|TRBV15|TRBJ2-2|TRBD2
TGTGCCACCAGCAGAGCTAGGCTAGCGGAAACCGGGGAGCTGTTTTTT
CATSRARLAETGELFF
>few|TRBV20-1|TRBJ1-1|-
TGCAGTGCTAGAGGAAAGGGTGAAGCTTTCTTT
CSARGKGEAFF
>-|TRBV5-4|TRBJ2-3|-
TGTGCCAGCAGCTTGGGTCAGGGGTCCATCGATACGCAGTATTTT
CASSLGQGSIDTQYF
>-|TRBV11-2|TRBJ2-7|-
TGTGCCAGCAGCCAGGGCGTTGGGGTAGCCTACGAGCAGTACTTC
CASSQGVGVAYEQYF
>-|TRBV18|TRBJ1-2|-
TGTGCCAGCTCACCCCCCGCGCGCGATGGCTACACCTTC
CASSPPARDGYTF
>-|TRBV5-1|TRBJ1-2|-
TGCGCCAGCAGCCCCCCGACAGGAAGCTATGGCTACACCTTC
CASSPPTGSYGYTF
>-|TRBV2|TRBJ2-7|-
TGTGCCAGCAGGAAGGAGACAGCCTACGAGCAGTACTTC
CASRKETAYEQYF
>many|TRBV6-1|TRBJ2-7|-
TGTGCCAGCAGTTCGTCAAGAGGCTACGAGCAGTACTTC
CASSSSRGYEQYF
>-|TRBV5-1|TRBJ1-1|TRBD1
TGCGCCAGCAGCTTGGGGGGACAGACTATCTTTATGAACACTGAAGCTTTCTTT
CASSLGGQTIFMNTEAFF
>-|TRBV30|TRBJ2-2|-
TGTGCCTGGATACCGGCAGCCACCCTGAACACCGGGGAGCTGTTTTTT
CAWIPAATLNTGELFF
>-|TRBV18|TRBJ2-6|TRBD2
TGTGCCAGCTCACTGGGGACTAGCGGGACTGGGGCCAACGTCCTGACTTTC
CASSLGTSGTGANVLTF
>many|TRBV18|TRBJ2-6|-
TGTGCCAGCTCATCGGGGGAGGCCGTCCTGACTTTC
CASSSGEAVLTF
>-|TRBV7-9|TRBJ2-7|TRBD2
TGTGCCAGCAGCTTAAGAGCAGGGACTAGCGGGAGCTACGAGCAGTACTTC
CASSLRAGTSGSYEQYF
>few|TRBV6-1|TRBJ2-5|-
TGTGCCAGCAGTGAAGGGTGGGCGGGAGAGACCCAGTACTTC
CASSEGWAGETQYF
>-|TRBV28|TRBJ2-3|-
TGTGCCAGCAGTTCATTCAACCCACAGGGATACCGACGTCAGTATTTT
CASSSFNPQGYRRQYF
>-|TRBV19|TRBJ2-7|-
TGTGCCAGTAGTCCGCAGGCTACCTACGAGCAGTACTTC
CASSPQATYEQYF
>-|TRBV6-6|TRBJ2-3|-
TGTGCCAGCAATCAAGGACACACAGATACGCAGTATTTT
CASNQGHTDTQYF
>-|TRBV29-1|TRBJ2-3|-
TGCAGCGTCGCAATAGTGGATACGCAGTATTTT
CSVAIVDTQYF
>-|TRBV14|TRBJ1-4|-
TGTGCCAGCAGCCCCCAGGTGGGAAGGGGTGAAAAACTGTTTTTT
CASSPQVGRGEKLFF
>-|TRBV5-1|TRBJ2-7|-
TGCGCCAGCAGCTTGGACCCCGACAGCTACGAGCAGTACTTC
CASSLDPDSYEQYF
>-|TRBV5-4|TRBJ2-1|TRBD2
TGTGCCAGCAGCTTGGGGGCGGGAGGGCCCAGACAGTTCTTC
CASSLGAGGPRQFF
>-|TRBV2|TRBJ2-1|-
TGTGCCAGCACCATAGCGGCCGCCCTGTTTGGTGAGCAGTTCTTC
CASTIAAALFGEQFF
>once|TRBV11-1|TRBJ2-1|TRBD1
TGTGCCAGCAGCCGGGGACAGAACAATGAGCAGTTCTTC
CASSRGQNNEQFF
>-|TRBV7-2|TRBJ2-1|TRBD2
TGTGCCAGCAGCCAAATAAATAGCGGGATTGGGCAGTTCTTC
CASSQINSGIGQFF